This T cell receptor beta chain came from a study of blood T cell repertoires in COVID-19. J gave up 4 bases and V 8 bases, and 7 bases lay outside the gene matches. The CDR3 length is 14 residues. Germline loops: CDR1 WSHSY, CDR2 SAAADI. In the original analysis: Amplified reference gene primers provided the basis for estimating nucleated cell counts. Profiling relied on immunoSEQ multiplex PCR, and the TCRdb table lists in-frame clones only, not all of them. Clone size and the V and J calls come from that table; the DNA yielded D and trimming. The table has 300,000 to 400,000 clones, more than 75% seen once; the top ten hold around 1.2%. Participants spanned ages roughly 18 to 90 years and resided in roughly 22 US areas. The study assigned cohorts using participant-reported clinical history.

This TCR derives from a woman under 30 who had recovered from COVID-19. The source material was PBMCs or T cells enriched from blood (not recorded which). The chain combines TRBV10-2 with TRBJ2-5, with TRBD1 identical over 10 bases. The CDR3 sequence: CASRRGQGVETQYF. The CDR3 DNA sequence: TGCGCCAGCCGTCGTGGACAGGGGGTAGAGACCCAGTACTTC.